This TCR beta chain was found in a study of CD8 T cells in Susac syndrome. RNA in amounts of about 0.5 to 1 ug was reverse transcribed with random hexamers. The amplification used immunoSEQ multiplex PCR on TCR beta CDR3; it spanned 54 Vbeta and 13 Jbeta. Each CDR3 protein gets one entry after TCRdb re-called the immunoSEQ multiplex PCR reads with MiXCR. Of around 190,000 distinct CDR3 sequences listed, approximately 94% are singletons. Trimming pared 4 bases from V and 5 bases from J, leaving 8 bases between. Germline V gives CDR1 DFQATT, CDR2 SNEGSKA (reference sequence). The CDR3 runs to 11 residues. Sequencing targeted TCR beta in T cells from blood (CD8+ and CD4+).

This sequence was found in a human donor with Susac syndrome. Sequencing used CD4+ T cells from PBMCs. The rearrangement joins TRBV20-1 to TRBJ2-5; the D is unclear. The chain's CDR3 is CSATYGETQYF. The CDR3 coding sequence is TGCAGTGCTACCTATGGGGAGACCCAGTACTTC.